A single sample is the source of the 5 T cell receptor beta chains below, sequenced in a study of glioma-infiltrating T cells. Using RNA template, CDR3s of TCR alpha and beta were amplified with iRepertoire arm-PCR. One entry per CDR3 protein, called by TCRdb with MiXCR from the multiplex PCR reads. The repertoire consists of around 350,000 distinct CDR3 sequences, with 41% occurring once and the leading ten covering about 11%. Input material: glioma tissue, nonneoplastic brain tissue, or PBMCs (not recorded which). The receptors originated from a human donor with low-grade glioma or glioblastoma, undergoing nonglioma brain surgery, or in good health (not recorded which).

A few counts support this clonotype. The chain joins TRBV7-9 to TRBJ2-1; D is possibly TRBD1 or TRBD2 (5 bases each). Germline lookup yields CDR1 SEHNR and CDR2 FQNEAQ (reference sequence). This CDR3 contains 16 residues. V shed 2 bases and J shed 0 bases, with 11 bases lying between them. As DNA, the CDR3 is TGTGCCAGCAGCTTAACCGGGGCCCACTCCTACAATGAGCAGTTCTTC. Amino acid sequence: CASSLTGAHSYNEQFF.

This clonotype was detected a few times. The J gene is TRBJ2-1, the V gene TRBV25-1; TRBD2 matches 10 bases. The V gene's germline CDR1 is MGHDK and CDR2 SYGVNS. Unmatched junction bases numbered 4, after V lost 4 bases and J lost 7 bases. The CDR3 consists of 14 residues. The CDR3 loop is CASSASGSRNEQFF. The CDR3 DNA follows: TGTGCCAGCAGTGCTAGCGGGAGCAGGAATGAGCAGTTCTTC.

About this clonotype: A much larger clone lies a single base off, so this may be a read error. Given the absence of the conserved phenylalanine or tryptophan at the CDR3 end, a read error is likely. The chain employs TRBV28 and TRBJ2-3; D is perhaps TRBD1 or TRBD2 (6 bases each). Germline V gene lookup returns CDR1 MDHEN and CDR2 SYDVKM. Trimming took 6 bases from V and 4 from J, leaving 17 bases between them. The CDR3 has 15 amino acids. CDR3 sequence reads: CASRGWSGAPDTQYL. In DNA form, the CDR3 reads TGTGCCAGCAGGGGGTGGTCGGGGGCTCCAGATACGCAGTATCTT.

The chain uses TRBV7-2 and TRBJ2-1, with D perhaps matching TRBD2 (5 bases). The length of the CDR3 is 12 residues. Trimming stripped 6 bases from V and 10 bases from J, with 13 bases between. CDR1 and CDR2 (germline): SGHTA, FQGNSA. CDR3 loop: CASSPADWEQFF. The CDR3 DNA reads TGTGCCAGCAGTCCCGCGGACTGGGAGCAGTTCTTC.

This clonotype was seen at least ten times. V and J are TRBV27 and TRBJ1-4; D perhaps matches TRBD1 (5 bases). Trimming shortened V by 5 bases and J by 5 bases, and 12 bases separated the two germline ends. Germline V gene sequence: CDR1 MNHEY, CDR2 SMNVEV (reference sequence). This CDR3 spans 14 amino acids. As DNA, the CDR3 is TGTGCCAGCAGTCCCCGGGGGGGGAATGAAAAACTGTTTTTT. It specifies CASSPRGGNEKLFF.